The 10 T cell receptor beta chains below come from one sample, sequenced in a study of blood T cell repertoires in COVID-19. Profiling relied on immunoSEQ multiplex PCR, and the TCRdb table lists in-frame clones only, not all of them. The data hold approximately 160,000 clones, with 80% to 90% observed a single time. Sequencing used PBMCs or T cells enriched from blood (not recorded which). These TCRs come from a woman aged 45-60 years who had recovered from COVID-19.

Here the CDR3 reads CASSARHSLEQYF. CDR3 in DNA: TGTGCCAGCAGTGCCCGTCACTCACTCGAGCAGTACTTC. This sequence joins TRBV25-1 and TRBJ2-7; no reliable D call. Germline CDR1 and CDR2: MGHDK and SYGVNS. V dropped 4 bases and J dropped 6 bases, with 13 bases sitting between them. The length of the CDR3 is 13 residues.

This chain connects TRBV4-3 to TRBJ1-3; D is possibly TRBD1 (6 bases). V lost 0 bases and J 0 bases, leaving 15 bases between the germline ends. Germline CDR1 LGHNA, CDR2 YSLEER. The CDR3 is 18 amino acids. The CDR3 is CASSQEVGQWASGNTIYF. CDR3 nucleotides: TGCGCCAGCAGCCAAGAGGTCGGACAGTGGGCCTCTGGAAACACCATATATTTT.

This sequence joins TRBV5-1 and TRBJ1-2; D possibly corresponds to TRBD1 (5 bases). CDR1 and CDR2 (germline): SGHRS, YFSETQ. The CDR3 spans 14 residues. V lost 0 bases and J lost 6, with 12 bases in between. CDR3 sequence (DNA): TGCGCCAGCAGCTTGGCCATGGAAGGGGATGGCTACACCTTC. Amino acid sequence: CASSLAMEGDGYTF.

This clone was detected once. The chain has TRBV3-1 (or the pseudogene TRBV3-2) and TRBJ1-1; a possible D gene is TRBD1 (5 bases). The CDR3 covers 14 residues. V was pared by 1 base and J by 8 bases, with 14 bases between. CDR1 LGHDT and CDR2 YNNKEL come from the germline V gene (reference sequence). The CDR3 coding sequence is TGTGCCAGCAGCCAAGTCACTGTAAACAGGGAAGCTTTCTTT. Its translation is CASSQVTVNREAFF.

V and J are TRBV16 and TRBJ2-3; no clear D gene. Trimming cost V 2 bases and J 4 bases, with 7 bases left between them. The V gene's germline CDR1 is KGHSY and CDR2 FQNENV. The CDR3 is 13 amino acids. The CDR3 DNA reads as TGTGCCAGCAGCCAAGATGGCTCAGATACGCAGTATTTT. Its translation: CASSQDGSDTQYF.

Comment on this clone: Other nucleotide sequences in the sample specify the same CDR3. The J gene is TRBJ1-1, the V gene TRBV19; D is possibly TRBD1 (6 bases). V dropped 4 bases and J dropped 0 bases, with 9 bases sitting between them. CDR1 LNHDA and CDR2 SQIVND come from the germline V gene (reference sequence). The CDR3 is 14 amino acids. CDR3 protein: CASSTQGMNTEAFF. CDR3 coding DNA: TGTGCCAGTAGTACACAGGGCATGAACACTGAAGCTTTCTTT.

The chain couples TRBV6-5 to TRBJ1-2, with D perhaps matching TRBD1 (5 bases). V was pared by 0 bases and J by 1 base, with 9 bases between. Germline V gene data show CDR1 as MNHEY and CDR2 as SVGAGI. The CDR3 covers 15 residues. The CDR3 is CASSYSIDSNYGYTF. In DNA form, the CDR3 reads TGTGCCAGCAGTTACTCGATTGACAGTAACTATGGCTACACCTTC.

The chain employs TRBV5-5 and TRBJ1-2, with 11 positions matching TRBD1. The CDR3 is 13 residues long. V dropped 4 bases and J dropped 7; count of bases not matched to a gene: 3. Per germline, CDR1 SGHKS and CDR2 YYEKEE (reference sequence). This CDR3 reads CASSADRGLGYTF. The CDR3 region has the DNA TGTGCCAGCAGCGCGGACAGGGGGCTTGGCTACACCTTC.

The rearrangement links TRBV6-2 or TRBV6-3 to TRBJ2-7; 8 bases match TRBD2. J lost 3 bases, V lost 4 bases, and 2 bases had no gene match. CDR1 MNHEY and CDR2 SVGEGT come from the germline V gene. This CDR3 has 13 residues. CDR3 region: CASSLSGGYEQYF. CDR3 DNA: TGTGCCAGCAGTTTAAGCGGGGGCTACGAGCAGTACTTC.

The chain combines TRBV27 with TRBJ2-3; TRBD2 matches at 9 bases. Germline V gives CDR1 MNHEY, CDR2 SMNVEV (reference sequence). J gave up 6 bases and V 5 bases, and 9 bases lay outside the gene matches. This CDR3 region has 15 residues. CDR3 sequence: CASSRTLAGRDTQYF. The CDR3 region has the DNA TGTGCCAGCAGTCGCACACTAGCGGGTCGGGATACGCAGTATTTT.